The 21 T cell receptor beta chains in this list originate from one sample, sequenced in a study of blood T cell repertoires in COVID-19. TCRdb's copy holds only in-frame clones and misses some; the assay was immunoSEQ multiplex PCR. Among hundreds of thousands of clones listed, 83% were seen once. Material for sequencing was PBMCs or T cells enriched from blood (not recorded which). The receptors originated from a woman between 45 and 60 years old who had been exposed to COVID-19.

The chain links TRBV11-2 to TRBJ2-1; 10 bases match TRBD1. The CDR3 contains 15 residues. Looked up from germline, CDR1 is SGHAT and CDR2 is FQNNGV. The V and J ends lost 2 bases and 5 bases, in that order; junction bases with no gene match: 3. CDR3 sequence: CASSLMGQGHNEQFF. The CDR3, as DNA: TGTGCCAGCAGCTTAATGGGACAGGGGCACAATGAGCAGTTCTTC.

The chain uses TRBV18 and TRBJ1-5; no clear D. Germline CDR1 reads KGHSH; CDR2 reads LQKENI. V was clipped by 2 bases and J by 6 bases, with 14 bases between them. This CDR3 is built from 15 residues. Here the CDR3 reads CASSPNRGGSQPQHF. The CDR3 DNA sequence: TGTGCCAGCTCACCAAATCGGGGAGGTAGTCAGCCCCAGCATTTT.

The CDR3 sequence: CASSLETLHF. CDR3 nucleotide sequence: TGTGCCAGCAGCTTAGAAACTCTCCACTTT. The chain recombines TRBV7-9 with TRBJ1-6; no definite D call. This CDR3 comprises 10 residues. Trimming removed 1 base from V and 16 bases from J, with 5 bases in between. Germline V gene sequence: CDR1 SEHNR, CDR2 FQNEAQ (reference sequence).

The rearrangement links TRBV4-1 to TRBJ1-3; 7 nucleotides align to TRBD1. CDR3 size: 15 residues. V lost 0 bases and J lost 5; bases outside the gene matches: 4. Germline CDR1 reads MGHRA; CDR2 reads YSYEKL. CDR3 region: CASSQEDRERNTIYF. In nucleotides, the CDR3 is TGCGCCAGCAGCCAAGAAGACAGGGAAAGAAACACCATATATTTT.

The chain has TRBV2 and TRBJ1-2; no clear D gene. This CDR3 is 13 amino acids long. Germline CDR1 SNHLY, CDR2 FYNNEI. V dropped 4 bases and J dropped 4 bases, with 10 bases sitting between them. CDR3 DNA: TGTGCCAGCAGTGCTGGCGGTAGCTATGGCTACACCTTC. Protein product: CASSAGGSYGYTF.

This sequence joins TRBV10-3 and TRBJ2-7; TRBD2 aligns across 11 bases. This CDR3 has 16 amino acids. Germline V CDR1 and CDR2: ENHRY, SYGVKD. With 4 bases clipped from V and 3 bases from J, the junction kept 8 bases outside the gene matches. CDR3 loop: CAISGLAGPIRYEQYF. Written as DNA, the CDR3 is TGTGCCATCAGTGGACTAGCGGGGCCAATACGCTACGAGCAGTACTTC.

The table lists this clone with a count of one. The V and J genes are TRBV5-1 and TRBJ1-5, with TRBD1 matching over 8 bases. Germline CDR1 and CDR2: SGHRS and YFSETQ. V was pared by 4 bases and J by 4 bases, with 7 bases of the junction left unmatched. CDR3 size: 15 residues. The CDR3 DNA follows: TGCGCCAGCAGCCGATGGGGGGACAGGAATCAGCCCCAGCATTTT. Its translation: CASSRWGDRNQPQHF.

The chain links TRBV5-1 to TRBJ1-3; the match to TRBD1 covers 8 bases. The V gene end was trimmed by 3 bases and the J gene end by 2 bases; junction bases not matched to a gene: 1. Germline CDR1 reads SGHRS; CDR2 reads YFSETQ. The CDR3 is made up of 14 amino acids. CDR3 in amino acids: CASSWTGTGNTIYF. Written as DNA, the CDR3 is TGCGCCAGCAGCTGGACAGGGACTGGAAACACCATATATTTT.

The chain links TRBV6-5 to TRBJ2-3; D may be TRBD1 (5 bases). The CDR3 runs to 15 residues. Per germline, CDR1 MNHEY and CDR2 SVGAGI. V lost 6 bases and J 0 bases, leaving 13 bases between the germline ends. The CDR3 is CASSLGAPSTDTQYF. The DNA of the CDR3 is TGTGCCAGCAGCTTAGGGGCCCCTAGCACAGATACGCAGTATTTT.

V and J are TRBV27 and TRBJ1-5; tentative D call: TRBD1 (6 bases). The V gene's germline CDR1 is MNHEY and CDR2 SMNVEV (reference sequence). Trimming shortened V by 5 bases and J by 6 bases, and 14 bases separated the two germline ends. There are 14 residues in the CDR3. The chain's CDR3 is CASSAGQFGQPQHF. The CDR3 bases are TGTGCCAGCAGTGCCGGACAGTTTGGTCAGCCCCAGCATTTT.

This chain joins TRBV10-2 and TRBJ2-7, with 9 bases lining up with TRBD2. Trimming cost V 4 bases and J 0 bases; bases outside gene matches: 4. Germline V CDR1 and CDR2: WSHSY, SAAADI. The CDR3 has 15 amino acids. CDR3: CASSVLAGSSYEQYF. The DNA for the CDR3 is TGCGCCAGCAGTGTACTAGCGGGTTCCTCCTACGAGCAGTACTTC.

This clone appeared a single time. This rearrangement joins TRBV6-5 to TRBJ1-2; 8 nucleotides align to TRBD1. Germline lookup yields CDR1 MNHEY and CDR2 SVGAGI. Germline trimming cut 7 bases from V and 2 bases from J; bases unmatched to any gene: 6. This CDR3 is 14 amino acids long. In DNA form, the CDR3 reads TGTGCCAGCAAACGGGGGGACAGGAACTATGGCTACACCTTC. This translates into CASKRGDRNYGYTF.

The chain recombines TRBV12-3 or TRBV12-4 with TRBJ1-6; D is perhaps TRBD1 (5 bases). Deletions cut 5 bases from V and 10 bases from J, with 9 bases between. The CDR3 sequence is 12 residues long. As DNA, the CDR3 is TGTGCCAGCAGTCTGAAGGGGTCACCCCTCCACTTT. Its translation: CASSLKGSPLHF.

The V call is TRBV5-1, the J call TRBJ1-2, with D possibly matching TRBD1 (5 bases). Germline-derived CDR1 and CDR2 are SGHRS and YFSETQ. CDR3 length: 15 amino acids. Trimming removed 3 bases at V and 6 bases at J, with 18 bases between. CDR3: CASSSGGVIPDGYTF. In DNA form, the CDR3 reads TGCGCCAGCAGCTCCGGAGGGGTAATCCCTGATGGCTACACCTTC.

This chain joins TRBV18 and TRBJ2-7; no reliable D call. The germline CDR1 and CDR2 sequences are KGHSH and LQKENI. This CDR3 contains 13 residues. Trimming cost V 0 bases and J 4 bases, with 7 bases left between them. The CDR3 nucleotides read TGTGCCAGCTCACCACCCTCCGGGTACGAGCAGTACTTC. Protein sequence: CASSPPSGYEQYF.

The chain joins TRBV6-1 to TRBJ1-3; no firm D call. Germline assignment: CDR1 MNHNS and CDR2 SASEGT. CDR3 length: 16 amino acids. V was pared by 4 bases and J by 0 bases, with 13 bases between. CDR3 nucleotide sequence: TGTGCCAGCAGTGTAAAACCCTCAGTCTCTGGAAACACCATATATTTT. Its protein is CASSVKPSVSGNTIYF.

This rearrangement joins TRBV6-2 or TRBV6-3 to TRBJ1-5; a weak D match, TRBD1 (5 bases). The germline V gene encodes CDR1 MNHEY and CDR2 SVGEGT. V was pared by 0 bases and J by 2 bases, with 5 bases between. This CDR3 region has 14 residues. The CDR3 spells CASSYSGGNQPQHF. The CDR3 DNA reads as TGTGCCAGCAGTTACTCAGGGGGCAATCAGCCCCAGCATTTT.

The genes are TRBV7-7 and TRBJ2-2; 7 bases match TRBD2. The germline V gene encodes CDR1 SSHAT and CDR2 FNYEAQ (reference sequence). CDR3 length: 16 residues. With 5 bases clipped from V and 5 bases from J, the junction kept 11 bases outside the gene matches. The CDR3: CASSVAGGGLTGELFF. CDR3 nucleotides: TGTGCCAGCAGCGTGGCCGGCGGGGGATTGACCGGGGAGCTGTTTTTT. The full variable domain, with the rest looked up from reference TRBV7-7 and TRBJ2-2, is GAGVSQSPRYKVTKRGQDVTLRCDPISSHATLYWYQQALGQGPEFLTYFNYEAQPDKSGLPSDRFSAERPEGSISTLTIQRTEQRDSAMYRCASSVAGGGLTGELFFGEGSRLTVL.

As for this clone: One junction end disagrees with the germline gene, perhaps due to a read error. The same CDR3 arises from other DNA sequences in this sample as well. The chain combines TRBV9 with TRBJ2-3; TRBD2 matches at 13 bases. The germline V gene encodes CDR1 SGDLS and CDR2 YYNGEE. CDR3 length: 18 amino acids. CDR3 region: CASSPPLAGGMITDTQYF. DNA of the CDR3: TGTGCTAGCAGCCCGCCACTAGCGGGGGGGATGATCACAGATACGCAGTATTTT.

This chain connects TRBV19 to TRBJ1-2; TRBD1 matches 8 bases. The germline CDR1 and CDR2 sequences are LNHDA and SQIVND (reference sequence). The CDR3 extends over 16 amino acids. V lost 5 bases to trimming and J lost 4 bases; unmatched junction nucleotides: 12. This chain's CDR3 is CASSETGTGMSYGYTF. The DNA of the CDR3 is TGTGCCAGTAGTGAAACCGGGACAGGAATGTCCTATGGCTACACCTTC.

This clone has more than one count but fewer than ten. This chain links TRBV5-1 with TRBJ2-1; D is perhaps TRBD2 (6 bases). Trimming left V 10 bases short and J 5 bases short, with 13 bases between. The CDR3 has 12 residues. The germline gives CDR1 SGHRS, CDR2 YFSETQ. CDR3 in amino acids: CAARGTNNEQFF. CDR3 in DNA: TGCGCCGCCCGGGGGACCAACAATGAGCAGTTCTTC.